This TCR beta chain was sequenced during a study of blood T cell repertoires in COVID-19. Overall study context: Spain, Italy and the United States supplied samples that represented acute and convalescent COVID-19.

This CDR3 has 16 amino acids. The V gene end was trimmed by 8 bases and the J gene end by 5 bases; junction bases not matched to a gene: 18. Looked up from germline, CDR1 is SQVTM and CDR2 is ANQGSEA. In the original analysis: Amplifying reference gene primers gave estimates of nucleated cell counts. The method was immunoSEQ multiplex PCR; TCRdb's version includes in-frame clones alone and lacks a portion of them. V and J calls and clone size are given by that table; D and trimming were obtained from the DNA. The sample consists of under 400,000 clones, 70% to 90% of them appearing once. Enrolled during active infection, Seattle patients were then followed longitudinally.

Sequencing input: peripheral blood. The J gene is TRBJ1-1, the V gene TRBV29-1; TRBD1 matches 9 bases. The TCR was taken from a woman in her twenties or thirties with COVID-19, enrolled during active disease. The CDR3 loop is CSTGATTPGQGTEAFF. CDR3 nucleotides: TGCAGCACGGGGGCAACCACACCGGGACAGGGTACTGAAGCTTTCTTT.